The next 23 T cell receptor beta chains were all read from a single sample in a study of blood T cell repertoires in COVID-19. TCRdb's table, derived via immunoSEQ multiplex PCR, lists solely in-frame clones and lacks some. Of some 57,000 clones in the sample, 65% to 90% were seen once. The material sequenced was peripheral blood. Source of these receptors: a human donor in a cohort sampled during active COVID-19.

The genes are TRBV27 and TRBJ2-5, with D possibly being TRBD2 (7 bases). This CDR3 is 16 amino acids long. Germline assignment: CDR1 MNHEY and CDR2 SMNVEV (reference sequence). With 5 bases removed from V and 5 bases from J, the gap between germline ends came to 21 bases. CDR3 residues: CASSPRGARASETQYF. The CDR3 DNA sequence: TGTGCCAGCAGTCCCCGGGGGGCCCGCGCGTCGGAGACCCAGTACTTC.

The chain combines TRBV6-6 with TRBJ2-4, with D possibly matching TRBD1 (6 bases). The germline V gene has CDR1 MNHNY and CDR2 SVGAGI (reference sequence). This CDR3 has 13 amino acids. Trimming removed 0 bases from V and 9 bases from J, with 9 bases in between. CDR3 DNA sequence: TGTGCCAGCAGTTACTCCAGACAGGCCATTCAGTACTTC. Translation: CASSYSRQAIQYF.

The V gene is TRBV4-1, the J gene TRBJ1-5; D is unclear. This CDR3 has 17 residues. V dropped 2 bases and J dropped 3 bases, with 17 bases sitting between them. CDR1 and CDR2 from the germline V gene are MGHRA and YSYEKL. The CDR3 reads CASSQFFPPGFNQPQHF. The CDR3, as DNA: TGCGCCAGCAGCCAATTCTTCCCGCCGGGTTTCAATCAGCCCCAGCATTTT.

The V call is TRBV28, the J call TRBJ2-7; D gene ambiguous. This CDR3 is 13 amino acids long. Trimming left V 5 bases short and J 1 base short, with 9 bases between. Per germline, CDR1 MDHEN and CDR2 SYDVKM. DNA of the CDR3: TGTGCCAGCAGTAACAGCCTTTCCTACGAGCAGTACTTC. Translated, it gives CASSNSLSYEQYF.

The V gene is TRBV7-2, the J gene TRBJ1-3; the match to TRBD1 covers 7 bases. The CDR3 loop spans 15 amino acids. With 4 bases clipped from V and 4 bases from J, the junction kept 7 bases outside the gene matches. The germline gives CDR1 SGHTA, CDR2 FQGNSA. CDR3 DNA sequence: TGTGCCAGCAGCTACCGACAGGGACCCGGAAACACCATATATTTT. The encoded protein is CASSYRQGPGNTIYF.

The chain carries TRBV9 and TRBJ2-2, with TRBD1 matching over 8 bases. Germline values: CDR1 SGDLS, CDR2 YYNGEE. The CDR3 is 16 residues long. V lost 0 bases and J lost 5; bases outside the gene matches: 6. The CDR3 spells CASSVAAGGRTGELFF. CDR3 coding DNA: TGTGCCAGCAGCGTAGCGGCAGGGGGCAGGACCGGGGAGCTGTTTTTT. Variable domain in full (rest from reference TRBV9 and TRBJ2-2): DSGVTQTPKHLITATGQRVTLRCSPRSGDLSVYWYQQSLDQGLQFLIQYYNGEERAKGNILERFSAQQFPDLHSELNLSSLELGDSALYFCASSVAAGGRTGELFFGEGSRLTVL.

The genes are TRBV11-2 and TRBJ2-1; 12 bases align to TRBD2. In germline, CDR1 is SGHAT, CDR2 FQNNGV. This CDR3 has 17 amino acids. The V gene end was trimmed by 4 bases and the J gene end by 0 bases; junction bases not matched to a gene: 4. The CDR3 DNA is TGTGCCAGCAGCTCTCTAGCGGGAGGGAGCTCCTACAATGAGCAGTTCTTC. This translates into CASSSLAGGSSYNEQFF. Based on the CDR3 plus reference TRBV11-2 and TRBJ2-1, the full variable domain is EAGVAQSPRYKIIEKRQSVAFWCNPISGHATLYWYQQILGQGPKLLIQFQNNGVVDDSQLPKDRFSAERLKGVDSTLKIQPAKLEDSAVYLCASSSLAGGSSYNEQFFGPGTRLTVL.

This clone was found once. This chain joins TRBV13 and TRBJ2-7; 8 positions agree with TRBD1. This CDR3 has 15 amino acids. Germline CDR1 reads PRHDT; CDR2 reads FYEKMQ (reference sequence). V gave up 4 bases and J gave up 3 bases; unmatched junction bases: 8. The CDR3 coding sequence is TGTGCCAGCAGCTATGACAGGGGTCTAGGCTACGAGCAGTACTTC. The encoded protein is CASSYDRGLGYEQYF.

The J gene is TRBJ1-4, the V gene TRBV30; perhaps TRBD1 as D (6 bases). V was clipped by 8 bases and J by 3 bases, with 10 bases between them. Germline loops: CDR1 GTSNPN, CDR2 SVGIG (reference sequence). The CDR3 runs 12 residues. CDR3: CARQGPNEKLFF. As DNA, the CDR3 is TGTGCCCGCCAGGGGCCTAATGAAAAACTGTTTTTT. The whole variable domain, remainder taken from reference TRBV30 and TRBJ1-4, is SQTIHQWPATLVQPVGSPLSLECTVEGTSNPNLYWYRQAAGRGLQLLFYSVGIGQISSEVPQNLSASRPQDRQFILSSKKLLLSDSGFYLCARQGPNEKLFFGSGTQLSVL.

The chain is built from TRBV11-3 and TRBJ2-3; D is ambiguous. Germline CDR1 and CDR2: SGHNT and YENEEA. The V gene lost 1 base and the J gene lost 3 bases, with 5 bases spanning the gap. The CDR3 has 13 amino acids. This chain's CDR3 is CASSLVVTDTQYF. In DNA, the CDR3 is TGTGCCAGCAGCTTAGTCGTGACAGATACGCAGTATTTT.

This chain uses TRBV3-1 (or the pseudogene TRBV3-2) with TRBJ2-7; D unclear. V was clipped by 4 bases and J by 5 bases, with 12 bases between them. This CDR3 is built from 13 residues. From germline, CDR1 is LGHDT and CDR2 YNNKEL (reference sequence). The CDR3 spells CASSLGPPHEQYF. The CDR3 DNA sequence: TGTGCCAGCAGCCTGGGCCCGCCCCACGAGCAGTACTTC.

The V gene is TRBV7-8, the J gene TRBJ2-1; D not certain. This CDR3 region has 11 residues. V lost 5 bases and J 15 bases, leaving 14 bases between the germline ends. The germline V gene has CDR1 SGHVS and CDR2 FQNEAQ. Written as DNA, the CDR3 is TGTGCCAGCAGCCTGGGCCTCCTGGCGTTCTTC. Translation gives CASSLGLLAFF.

The gene calls are TRBV7-9 and TRBJ1-1; D gene unclear. Trimming removed 3 bases at V and 4 bases at J, with 15 bases between. This CDR3 spans 15 amino acids. Germline-derived CDR1 and CDR2 are SEHNR and FQNEAQ (reference sequence). In DNA form, the CDR3 reads TGTGCCAGCAGCTTCGTTCGTACAGTAGGCACTGAAGCTTTCTTT. Translation: CASSFVRTVGTEAFF.

This clone was observed a single time. The chain carries TRBV4-2 and TRBJ2-6; possible D gene TRBD2, 5 bases. Trimming pared 0 bases from V and 2 bases from J, leaving 8 bases between. CDR3 length: 16 amino acids. Germline V gene data show CDR1 as LGHNA and CDR2 as YNFKEQ. Written as DNA, the CDR3 is TGTGCCAGCAGCCAAGATTCCGGGGCTGGGGCCAACGTCCTGACTTTC. The encoded protein is CASSQDSGAGANVLTF.

Here the CDR3 DNA reads TGCGCCAGCAGCCAAGAGTTTAGGACAGAATCGAAACATTTT. Residues: CASSQEFRTESKHF. V and J are TRBV4-1 and TRBJ1-5, with D perhaps matching TRBD1 (6 bases). V lost 0 bases to trimming and J lost 16 bases, with 19 bases between them. CDR1 MGHRA and CDR2 YSYEKL come from the germline V gene. CDR3 length: 14 residues.

This chain links TRBV7-9 with TRBJ1-5; tentatively, D is TRBD1 (6 bases). V lost 4 bases and J 2 bases, leaving 15 bases between the germline ends. The CDR3 sequence is 16 residues long. Germline assignment: CDR1 SEHNR and CDR2 FQNEAQ (reference sequence). The CDR3 DNA reads as TGTGCCAGCAGCTCATTCAGGGGCCGGGGCAATCAGCCCCAGCATTTT. It yields the protein CASSSFRGRGNQPQHF.

The genes are TRBV5-1 and TRBJ2-1; no clear D gene. Deletions cut 3 bases from V and 6 bases from J, with 13 bases between. The CDR3 spans 14 residues. In germline, CDR1 is SGHRS, CDR2 YFSETQ. CDR3 protein: CASSSPGSPNEQFF. The CDR3 bases are TGCGCCAGCAGCTCCCCGGGTAGCCCCAATGAGCAGTTCTTC. The whole variable domain, filled in from reference TRBV5-1 and TRBJ2-1, reads KAGVTQTPRYLIKTRGQQVTLSCSPISGHRSVSWYQQTPGQGLQFLFEYFSETQRNKGNFPGRFSGRQFSNSRSEMNVSTLELGDSALYLCASSSPGSPNEQFFGPGTRLTVL.

A single count supports this clone. V is TRBV19 and J is TRBJ2-4, with 9 positions matching TRBD2. CDR1 and CDR2 (germline): LNHDA, SQIVND (reference sequence). This CDR3 has 19 amino acids. The junction had 11 bases not matched to a gene; V was cut back by 1 base and J by 1 base. The CDR3 nucleotides are TGTGCCAGTAGTATAGGGGCTAGCGGGATCTTGAAGGCCAAAAACATTCAGTACTTC. It translates to CASSIGASGILKAKNIQYF. The whole variable domain, filled in from reference TRBV19 and TRBJ2-4, reads DGGITQSPKYLFRKEGQNVTLSCEQNLNHDAMYWYRQDPGQGLRLIYYSQIVNDFQKGDIAEGYSVSREKKESFPLTVTSAQKNPTAFYLCASSIGASGILKAKNIQYFGAGTRLSVL.

The chain uses TRBV2 and TRBJ2-2, with 8 bases identical to TRBD2. V shed 5 bases, J shed 5 bases, and the junction held 7 bases outside the gene matches. The CDR3 covers 15 residues. Per germline, CDR1 SNHLY and CDR2 FYNNEI. The CDR3 region has the DNA TGTGCCAGCAGTCAGGACGGGAGGGGGACCGGGGAGCTGTTTTTT. Protein: CASSQDGRGTGELFF.

The chain carries TRBV6-4 and TRBJ2-3; 14 bases are a match to TRBD2. The CDR3 contains 17 residues. V lost 5 bases, J lost 6 bases, and 10 bases stayed unmatched. Germline-derived CDR1 and CDR2 are MRHNA and SNTAGT. CDR3 sequence reads: CASSRSGTSGRGDTQYF. DNA of the CDR3: TGTGCCAGCAGTCGCTCCGGGACTAGCGGGAGAGGGGATACGCAGTATTTT.

The chain is built from TRBV4-1 and TRBJ2-7, with D unresolved. The germline V gene encodes CDR1 MGHRA and CDR2 YSYEKL. The CDR3 is made up of 16 amino acids. V was cut by 0 bases and J by 0 bases, with 12 bases left in between. CDR3 amino acids: CASSQDSTQPSYEQYF. The CDR3 bases are TGCGCCAGCAGCCAAGATAGCACTCAACCCTCCTACGAGCAGTACTTC.

V is TRBV10-3 and J is TRBJ2-1, with 8 nucleotides matching TRBD1. Trimming removed 6 bases from V and 8 bases from J; junction bases left unmatched: 3. Germline values: CDR1 ENHRY, CDR2 SYGVKD. The CDR3 covers 12 residues. CDR3 amino acids: CAIRGQGDEQFF. CDR3 DNA: TGTGCCATCAGAGGACAGGGCGATGAGCAGTTCTTC.

The chain employs TRBV15 and TRBJ1-5; maybe TRBD1 (5 bases). Germline V gene sequence: CDR1 LNHNV, CDR2 YYDKDF (reference sequence). Trimming took 6 bases from V and 0 from J, leaving 9 bases between them. The CDR3 has 14 residues. CDR3 protein: CATSTGYSNQPQHF. The CDR3 DNA reads as TGTGCCACCAGTACAGGATATAGCAATCAGCCCCAGCATTTT.